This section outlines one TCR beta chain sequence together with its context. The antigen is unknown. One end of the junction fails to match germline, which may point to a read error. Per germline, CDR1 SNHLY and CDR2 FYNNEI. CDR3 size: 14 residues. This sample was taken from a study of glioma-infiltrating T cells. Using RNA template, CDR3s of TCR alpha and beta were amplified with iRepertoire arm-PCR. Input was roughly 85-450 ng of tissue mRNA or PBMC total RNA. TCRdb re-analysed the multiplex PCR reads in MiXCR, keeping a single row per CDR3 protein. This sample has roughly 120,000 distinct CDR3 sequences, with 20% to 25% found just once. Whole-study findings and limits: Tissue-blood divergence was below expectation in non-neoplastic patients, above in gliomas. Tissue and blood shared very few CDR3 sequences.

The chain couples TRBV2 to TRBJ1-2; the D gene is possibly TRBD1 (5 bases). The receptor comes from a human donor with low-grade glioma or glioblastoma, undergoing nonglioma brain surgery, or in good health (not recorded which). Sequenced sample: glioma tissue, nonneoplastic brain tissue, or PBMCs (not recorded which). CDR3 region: CARRPSGAPSGSPF. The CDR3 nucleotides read TGTGCCCGCCGGCCCTCCGGGGCCCCCTCTGGCTCCCCCTTC.